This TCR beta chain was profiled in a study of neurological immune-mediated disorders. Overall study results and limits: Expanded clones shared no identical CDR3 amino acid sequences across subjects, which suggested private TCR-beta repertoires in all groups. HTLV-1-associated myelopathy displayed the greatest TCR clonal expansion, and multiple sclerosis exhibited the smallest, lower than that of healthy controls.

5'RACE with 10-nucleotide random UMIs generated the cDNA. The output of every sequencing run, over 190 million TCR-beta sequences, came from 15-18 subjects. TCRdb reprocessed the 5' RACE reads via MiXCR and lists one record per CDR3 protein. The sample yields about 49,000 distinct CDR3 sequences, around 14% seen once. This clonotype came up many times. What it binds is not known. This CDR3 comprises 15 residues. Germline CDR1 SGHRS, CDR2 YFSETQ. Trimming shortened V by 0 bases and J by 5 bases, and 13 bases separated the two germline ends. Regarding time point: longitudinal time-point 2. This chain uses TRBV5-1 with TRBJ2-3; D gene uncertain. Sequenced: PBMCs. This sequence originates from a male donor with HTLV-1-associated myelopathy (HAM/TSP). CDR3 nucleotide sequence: TGCGCCAGCAGCTTGGGGGTAACCGTCGAAGATACGCAGTATTTT. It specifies CASSLGVTVEDTQYF.